The 18 T cell receptor beta chains given below trace back to one sample, sequenced in a study of cytomegalovirus exposure and HLA in healthy donors. It was with 60 Vbeta and 13 Jbeta primers that the PCR ran. Sequencing used immunoSEQ multiplex PCR; TCRdb keeps in-frame clones, though not all of them. The sample records 190,000 or so clones, about 80% being singletons. The specimen was PBMCs. The receptors were gathered from a boy between 10 and 17 years old in good health and CMV-seronegative.

The chain combines TRBV14 with TRBJ1-2; the D gene is possibly TRBD1 (6 bases). The CDR3 has 14 amino acids. V lost 4 bases and J 0 bases, leaving 9 bases between the germline ends. CDR1 is SGHDN and CDR2 is FVKESK in the germline V gene. The CDR3 here is CASSRGPANYGYTF. CDR3 DNA sequence: TGTGCCAGCAGCCGGGGGCCCGCTAACTATGGCTACACCTTC.

In its sample, this clone was seen a few times. V gene TRBV18 combines with J gene TRBJ1-1, with 10 bases aligning to TRBD1. After removal of 4 bases from V and 5 bases from J, the junction contained 10 bases not matched to a gene. Germline assignment: CDR1 KGHSH and CDR2 LQKENI. CDR3 length: 16 amino acids. CDR3 in DNA: TGTGCCAGCTCACTATTCCGGGACAGGGGTGAGACTGAAGCTTTCTTT. This translates into CASSLFRDRGETEAFF.

This chain joins TRBV6-5 and TRBJ1-1; D not certain. Germline loops: CDR1 MNHEY, CDR2 SVGAGI. The CDR3 extends over 15 amino acids. V dropped 6 bases and J dropped 4 bases, with 18 bases sitting between them. CDR3 residues: CASSRREGYSTEAFF. CDR3 in DNA: TGTGCCAGCAGCCGACGGGAGGGCTACAGCACTGAAGCTTTCTTT.

The chain links TRBV11-3 to TRBJ1-1, with D unclear. Trimming took 1 base from V and 4 from J, leaving 4 bases between them. CDR3 length equals 12 residues. In germline, CDR1 is SGHNT, CDR2 YENEEA. The CDR3 spells CASSLVSTEAFF. The CDR3 coding sequence is TGTGCCAGCAGCTTAGTTAGCACTGAAGCTTTCTTT.

The chain uses TRBV11-3 and TRBJ2-6; TRBD1 matches 8 bases. The germline CDR1 and CDR2 sequences are SGHNT and YENEEA. The V gene end was trimmed by 4 bases and the J gene end by 2 bases; junction bases not matched to a gene: 1. There are 15 residues in the CDR3. The CDR3 loop is CASSSGQAGANVLTF. CDR3 sequence (DNA): TGTGCCAGCAGCTCGGGACAGGCTGGGGCCAACGTCCTGACTTTC.

This clone came up a few times. The chain combines TRBV11-3 with TRBJ1-5, with 8 positions matching TRBD1. The CDR3 covers 16 residues. The J segment lost 0 bases and the V segment lost 11 bases, leaving 12 bases of the junction unmatched. Looked up from germline, CDR1 is SGHNT and CDR2 is YENEEA. The CDR3: CALRSGGCHSNQPQHF. The CDR3 region has the DNA TGTGCCCTCCGGTCAGGGGGCTGTCATAGCAATCAGCCCCAGCATTTT.

This chain connects TRBV5-8 to TRBJ1-2; no clear D gene. V was cut by 3 bases and J by 5 bases, with 11 bases left in between. Germline loops: CDR1 SGHTS, CDR2 YDEGEE. This CDR3 contains 13 residues. The CDR3 reads CASSSTIGYGYTF. CDR3 nucleotides: TGTGCCAGCAGCTCGACGATCGGGTATGGCTACACCTTC. The full variable domain, completed using reference TRBV5-8 and TRBJ1-2, is EAGVTQSPTHLIKTRGQQATLRCSPISGHTSVYWYQQALGLGLQFLLWYDEGEERNRGNFPPRFSGRQFPNYSSELNVNALELEDSALYLCASSSTIGYGYTFGSGTRLTVV.

This clone showed up just a few times. The chain carries TRBV2 and TRBJ1-1, with 9 bases aligning to TRBD1. The CDR3 runs to 13 residues. Per the germline V gene, CDR1 is SNHLY and CDR2 is FYNNEI. The trim removed 7 bases at V and 4 bases at J, leaving 4 bases unmatched. The CDR3 loop reads CASTKTGGTEAFF. DNA for the CDR3: TGTGCCAGCACCAAGACAGGGGGCACTGAAGCTTTCTTT.

J is TRBJ2-7 and V is TRBV10-3; tentatively, D is TRBD1 (5 bases). The ends were cut back, 6 bases at V and 5 bases at J, with 11 bases in the middle. Germline CDR1 reads ENHRY; CDR2 reads SYGVKD. The CDR3 loop spans 12 amino acids. The CDR3, as DNA: TGTGCCATCAGGAATCAGGGCGACGAGCAGTACTTC. It codes for CAIRNQGDEQYF.

A few counts support this clone. The chain combines TRBV4-3 with TRBJ2-4, with 8 positions matching TRBD2. Germline-derived CDR1 and CDR2 are LGHNA and YSLEER. The CDR3 is 16 residues long. J gave up 6 bases and V 1 base, and 8 bases lay outside the gene matches. For the CDR3, the DNA is TGCGCCAGCAGCCAAGGGACTAGCCCAAGGGCAAACATTCAGTACTTC. Its translation: CASSQGTSPRANIQYF.

The chain uses TRBV6-1 and TRBJ1-2, with D tentatively TRBD1 (5 bases). The CDR3 consists of 14 residues. Trimming pared 3 bases from V and 3 bases from J, leaving 11 bases between. Per germline, CDR1 MNHNS and CDR2 SASEGT. The CDR3 region has the DNA TGTGCCAGCAGTGAGGCCAGGGTATACTATGGCTACACCTTC. Translating gives CASSEARVYYGYTF.

The gene calls are TRBV7-3 and TRBJ2-2, with TRBD2 identical over 14 bases. The junction had 2 bases not matched to a gene; V was cut back by 5 bases and J by 6 bases. CDR3 length: 15 residues. CDR1 is SGHTA and CDR2 is FQGTGA in the germline V gene. The CDR3 DNA is TGTGCCAGCAGCCCGGGACTAGCGGGGGCCGGGGAGCTGTTTTTT. Amino acid sequence: CASSPGLAGAGELFF.

The chain uses TRBV14 and TRBJ1-3, with D uncertain. There are 15 residues in the CDR3. Trimming took 4 bases from V and 2 from J, leaving 12 bases between them. Germline V gene sequence: CDR1 SGHDN, CDR2 FVKESK. The CDR3 protein is CASSRDITPGNTIYF. The DNA for the CDR3 is TGTGCCAGCAGCCGAGATATAACTCCTGGAAACACCATATATTTT.

Turning to this clone: Germline is not matched at one junction end, which may reflect a read error. The rearrangement uses TRBV7-9 and TRBJ2-1; TRBD2 matches 8 bases. This CDR3 has 14 amino acids. Germline CDR1 is SEHNR and CDR2 is FQNEAQ (reference sequence). CDR3 sequence reads: CSSSSTGGVGEQFF. In DNA, the CDR3 is TGTTCCAGCAGCTCTACGGGAGGGGTGGGTGAGCAGTTCTTC.

This chain links TRBV28 with TRBJ1-5, with D unclear. The CDR3 loop spans 14 amino acids. CDR1 and CDR2 (germline): MDHEN, SYDVKM. V lost 3 bases and J lost 7, with 13 bases in between. CDR3 protein: CASSLGPPAQPQHF. CDR3 DNA: TGTGCCAGCAGTTTGGGCCCCCCCGCACAGCCCCAGCATTTT. Drawing the rest from reference TRBV28 and TRBJ1-5, the complete variable domain is DVKVTQSSRYLVKRTGEKVFLECVQDMDHENMFWYRQDPGLGLRLIYFSYDVKMKEKGDIPEGYSVSREKKERFSLILESASTNQTSMYLCASSLGPPAQPQHFGDGTRLSIL.

This sequence joins TRBV14 and TRBJ2-3, with D possibly matching TRBD2 (5 bases). Germline V CDR1 and CDR2: SGHDN, FVKESK. The CDR3 is 17 amino acids. The V and J ends lost 0 bases and 6 bases respectively, with 19 bases between them. Written as DNA, the CDR3 is TGTGCCAGCAGCCAAGAAATAGGGCGAAGGCCGGGGGATACGCAGTATTTT. Translating gives CASSQEIGRRPGDTQYF.

CDR3 amino acids: CASSLDSAVYGYTF. DNA of the CDR3: TGTGCCAGCAGCTTAGATAGCGCAGTCTATGGCTACACCTTC. The chain uses TRBV11-2 and TRBJ1-2; D is unclear. The germline gives CDR1 SGHAT, CDR2 FQNNGV. V lost 0 bases, J lost 4 bases, and 9 bases lay in between. There are 14 residues in the CDR3.

This clone was seen a single time. This chain uses TRBV7-2 with TRBJ2-3; a possible D gene is TRBD1 (6 bases). Germline loops: CDR1 SGHTA, CDR2 FQGNSA. This CDR3 has 17 amino acids. V was clipped by 2 bases and J by 4 bases, with 19 bases between them. In DNA, the CDR3 is TGTGCCAGCAGCTTATTGAGGGCAGGACAGAAAGCAGATACGCAGTATTTT. This encodes CASSLLRAGQKADTQYF.